This TCR beta chain was documented in a study of T-cell reconstitution after alpha-beta-depleted transplantation in children. Broader study findings: Reports say that about two months after transplant, the alpha-beta T cells came out of several hundred graft clones that had expanded. There were some patients whose high TCRbeta diversity at day 60 came from surviving recipient T cells and thymic progenitors. Newly produced T cells mostly accounted for T-cell counts and diversity one year post-transplant.

The V gene's germline CDR1 is DFQATT and CDR2 SNEGSKA (reference sequence). The CDR3 is 11 residues long. A remark on this clonotype: The antigen is not known. This clone may be a read error of a much larger clone one base away.

TCRbeta library preparation incorporated unique molecular identifiers. One entry per CDR3 protein, called by TCRdb with MiXCR from the PCR reads. The repertoire includes about 120,000 distinct CDR3 sequences, around 23% of them detected once, and about 10% sits in the top ten. This receptor was identified in a male patient between 2 and 10 years old who had a stem cell transplant for chronic granulomatous disease, so the T cells may come from the graft donor. The V and J genes are TRBV20-1 and TRBJ2-3; TRBD1 or TRBD2 may be the D gene (5 bases each). Sequencing was performed on PBMCs, mostly from graft donor cells, taken 180 days after TCRalphabeta/CD19-depleted stem cell transplant. The CDR3 coding sequence is TGCAGTTCTAGAGGGGCAGATACGCAGTATTTT. Amino acid sequence: CSSRGADTQYF.